A single sample is the source of the 24 T cell receptor beta chains below, sequenced in a study of PD-1 blockade in classical Hodgkin lymphoma. All trial patients relapsed after autologous stem cell transplantation. Using immunoSEQ multiplex PCR, the repertoire was profiled, and TCRdb retains in-frame clones only, with some absent. The sample yields approximately 30,000 clones, around four fifths seen once. The source material was peripheral blood mononuclear cells (PBMCs), sampled before the second cycle of nivolumab. Receptors were obtained from a human donor with classical Hodgkin lymphoma.

This clone appeared a single time. J is TRBJ1-1 and V is TRBV6-5; a weak D match, TRBD1 (5 bases). This CDR3 comprises 14 residues. The V gene lost 0 bases and the J gene lost 0 bases, with 5 bases spanning the gap. Germline V gene lookup returns CDR1 MNHEY and CDR2 SVGAGI. CDR3 sequence: CASSYSRVNTEAFF. The CDR3 bases are TGTGCCAGCAGTTACTCCAGGGTGAACACTGAAGCTTTCTTT.

The V call is TRBV5-1, the J call TRBJ1-1; D ambiguous. Trimming pared 1 base from V and 2 bases from J, leaving 6 bases between. The CDR3 contains 13 residues. Germline loops: CDR1 SGHRS, CDR2 YFSETQ. Written as DNA, the CDR3 is TGCGCCAGCAGCTTGACACGCAACACTGAAGCTTTCTTT. Protein sequence: CASSLTRNTEAFF.

The chain couples TRBV9 to TRBJ2-7; 8 nucleotides match TRBD2. V was pared by 0 bases and J by 6 bases, with 8 bases of the junction left unmatched. This CDR3 is 15 amino acids long. CDR1 SGDLS and CDR2 YYNGEE come from the germline V gene. The CDR3 nucleotides are TGTGCCAGCAGCGTAGACTCAGCGGGAGCTGGCGAGCAGTACTTC. Its translation: CASSVDSAGAGEQYF.

This chain joins TRBV30 and TRBJ1-4; TRBD1 matches at 9 bases. The CDR3 runs to 16 residues. Trimming at V came to 3 bases and at J to 5 bases, leaving 10 bases not matched to a gene. CDR1 GTSNPN and CDR2 SVGIG come from the germline V gene (reference sequence). CDR3 amino acids: CAWSKTGGNPNEKLFF. The DNA of the CDR3 is TGTGCCTGGAGCAAAACAGGGGGCAACCCAAATGAAAAACTGTTTTTT.

J is TRBJ2-5 and V is TRBV18; either TRBD1 or TRBD2 may supply D (5 bases each). The length of the CDR3 is 12 residues. The germline gives CDR1 KGHSH, CDR2 LQKENI. V was trimmed by 4 bases and J by 3 bases, leaving 6 bases between them. The CDR3 spells CASSRGEETQYF. CDR3 bases: TGTGCCAGCTCACGAGGGGAAGAGACCCAGTACTTC.

Worth noting for this clone: At one of its ends the junction is not consistent with the germline gene, which may arise from a read error. This chain uses TRBV5-4 with TRBJ1-1, with 7 bases aligning to TRBD1. Per the germline V gene, CDR1 is SGHNT and CDR2 is YYREEE (reference sequence). The CDR3 length is 14 residues. This chain's CDR3 is CASSQMATGTEAFF. DNA for the CDR3: TGCGCCAGCAGCCAAATGGCGACAGGGACTGAAGCTTTCTTT.

This rearrangement joins TRBV14 to TRBJ2-1, with 9 bases identical to TRBD2. In germline, CDR1 is SGHDN, CDR2 FVKESK. V was pared by 8 bases and J by 0 bases, with 2 bases of the junction left unmatched. The CDR3 has 14 amino acids. For the CDR3, the DNA is TGTGCCAGCGGGCGGGGGGGCTCCTACAATGAGCAGTTCTTC. It encodes CASGRGGSYNEQFF.

This rearrangement joins TRBV7-2 to TRBJ1-1, with no clear D. V gave up 4 bases and J gave up 6 bases, with 12 bases separating them. The germline gives CDR1 SGHTA, CDR2 FQGNSA. The CDR3 contains 13 residues. The CDR3 spells CASSSHRVAEAFF. The CDR3 DNA reads TGTGCCAGCAGCTCACACCGGGTCGCTGAAGCTTTCTTT.

This sequence joins TRBV4-3 and TRBJ2-1; 9 bases agree with TRBD2. This CDR3 region has 15 residues. Germline CDR1 LGHNA, CDR2 YSLEER. Trimming at V came to 1 base and at J to 7 bases, leaving 5 bases not matched to a gene. CDR3 DNA sequence: TGCGCCAGCAGCCAAGCGACTAGCGGACCGAATGAGCAGTTCTTC. Amino acid sequence: CASSQATSGPNEQFF.

The V and J genes are TRBV15 and TRBJ1-2; TRBD1 matches 11 bases. Germline V gene data show CDR1 as LNHNV and CDR2 as YYDKDF (reference sequence). With 5 bases clipped from V and 2 bases from J, the junction kept 1 base outside the gene matches. This CDR3 has 14 residues. The CDR3 loop reads CATSGDRGNYGYTF. CDR3 nucleotide sequence: TGTGCCACCAGCGGGGACAGGGGGAACTATGGCTACACCTTC.

The genes are TRBV5-1 and TRBJ2-1; tentative D call: TRBD2 (5 bases). CDR3 length: 15 residues. V lost 0 bases, J lost 9 bases, and 16 bases lay in between. Germline values: CDR1 SGHRS, CDR2 YFSETQ. CDR3 nucleotides: TGCGCCAGCAGCTTGGTTTCTAGCCTCGTAGGTGAGCAGTTCTTC. Translation: CASSLVSSLVGEQFF.

J is TRBJ1-1 and V is TRBV6-5; D unresolved. The germline V gene has CDR1 MNHEY and CDR2 SVGAGI. V shed 10 bases and J shed 1 base, with 7 bases lying between them. There are 11 residues in the CDR3. CDR3 nucleotide sequence: TGTGCCACCTCGCGGAACACTGAAGCTTTCTTT. It is translated as CATSRNTEAFF.

This chain uses TRBV5-1 with TRBJ2-5, with no clear D. Germline V gene lookup returns CDR1 SGHRS and CDR2 YFSETQ. The CDR3 is 14 residues long. The V and J ends lost 0 bases and 2 bases respectively, with 8 bases between them. The CDR3 coding sequence is TGCGCCAGCAGCTTGGCTGTCTCTCAAGAGACCCAGTACTTC. Translating it yields CASSLAVSQETQYF.

This clone was counted a single time. The chain couples TRBV5-8 to TRBJ1-2; D not resolved. Between the trimmed V and J ends, which lost 0 bases and 4 bases, there was a span of 10 bases. The CDR3 runs to 14 residues. From germline, CDR1 is SGHTS and CDR2 YDEGEE. The CDR3 region is CASSLDNEGYGYTF. The DNA of the CDR3 is TGTGCCAGCAGCTTGGACAACGAGGGCTATGGCTACACCTTC.

The chain combines TRBV2 with TRBJ1-3; D remains ambiguous. V lost 9 bases, J lost 0 bases, and 6 bases lay in between. This CDR3 contains 12 residues. The V gene's germline CDR1 is SNHLY and CDR2 FYNNEI. In nucleotides, the CDR3 is TGTGCCAGGAAGGGCTCTGGAAACACCATATATTTT. Translation gives CARKGSGNTIYF.

This clone was found a few times. V is TRBV11-2 and J is TRBJ2-7; D is undetermined. CDR1 and CDR2 from the germline V gene are SGHAT and FQNNGV. The CDR3 length is 14 residues. Between the trimmed V and J ends, which lost 3 bases and 0 bases, there was a span of 9 bases. The CDR3 protein is CASSLTQSSYEQYV. The CDR3 region has the DNA TGTGCCAGCAGCTTGACTCAAAGCTCCTACGAGCAGTACGTC.

In this sample, this clone turned up a few times. The J gene is TRBJ2-7, the V gene TRBV14; weak D call: TRBD2 (5 bases). CDR1 is SGHDN, CDR2 FVKESK, per germline. The CDR3 totals 14 residues. Deletions cut 0 bases from V and 2 bases from J, with 8 bases between. The CDR3, as DNA: TGTGCCAGCAGCCAAGACTGGCGGGCCTACGAGCAGTACTTC. The encoded protein is CASSQDWRAYEQYF.

The chain combines TRBV9 with TRBJ2-6; possible D gene TRBD1, 6 bases. The CDR3 has 18 amino acids. V lost 0 bases and J lost 4, with 17 bases in between. Per the germline V gene, CDR1 is SGDLS and CDR2 is YYNGEE. CDR3 nucleotides: TGTGCCAGCAGCGTAGCGCCCCTGGGGGCAGGGGGGGCCAACGTCCTGACTTTC. Protein sequence: CASSVAPLGAGGANVLTF.

CDR3 sequence (DNA): TGTGCCAGCAGCCAAAGCGGGGCCTTCACAGATACGCAGTATTTT. It translates to CASSQSGAFTDTQYF. The chain links TRBV4-2 to TRBJ2-3, with 7 bases matching TRBD2. V shed 2 bases, J shed 2 bases, and the junction held 4 bases outside the gene matches. From germline, CDR1 is LGHNA and CDR2 YNFKEQ. The CDR3 is 15 amino acids.

The rearrangement links TRBV7-6 to TRBJ2-1, with a tentative D call TRBD1 (6 bases). Germline V gene data show CDR1 as SGHVS and CDR2 as FNYEAQ. The V end was cut by 1 base, the J end by 8 bases, with 15 bases between. The CDR3 covers 15 residues. The CDR3: CASSLGAGELDEQFF. The DNA for the CDR3 is TGTGCCAGCAGCTTAGGAGCAGGGGAATTGGATGAGCAGTTCTTC.

A single count supports this clone. The chain combines TRBV6-1 with TRBJ2-7; perhaps TRBD1 as D (6 bases). Trimming stripped 7 bases from V and 0 bases from J, with 16 bases between. Germline lookup yields CDR1 MNHNS and CDR2 SASEGT. The CDR3 is 15 residues long. The CDR3 here is CASKVGGVSSYEQYF. CDR3 sequence (DNA): TGTGCCAGCAAAGTTGGGGGCGTGAGCTCCTACGAGCAGTACTTC.

This clone was seen more than once but under ten times. This chain connects TRBV18 to TRBJ2-7; 7 bases are a match to TRBD2. Unmatched junction bases numbered 2, after V lost 6 bases and J lost 3 bases. The CDR3 sequence is 12 residues long. The germline V gene has CDR1 KGHSH and CDR2 LQKENI. The CDR3 here is CASSSSGYEQYF. The DNA for the CDR3 is TGTGCCAGCTCGTCTAGCGGCTACGAGCAGTACTTC.

V is TRBV6-6 and J is TRBJ2-7; D call uncertain. The CDR3 totals 12 residues. Between the trimmed V and J ends, which lost 5 bases and 9 bases, there was a span of 14 bases. From germline, CDR1 is MNHNY and CDR2 SVGAGI (reference sequence). The CDR3 sequence: CASSTRRARQYF. As DNA, the CDR3 is TGTGCCAGCAGTACCAGAAGGGCTCGGCAGTACTTC.

This sequence joins TRBV7-2 and TRBJ2-1; possibly TRBD2 for D (7 bases). The CDR3 is 16 residues long. Germline CDR1 reads SGHTA; CDR2 reads FQGNSA. Deletions cut 3 bases from V and 3 bases from J, with 15 bases between. The CDR3 region is CASSFDGGGGYNEQFF. The CDR3, as DNA: TGTGCCAGCAGCTTCGATGGGGGCGGGGGCTACAATGAGCAGTTCTTC.